Listed below are T cell receptor beta chains from one sample, sequenced in a study of metastatic and nonmetastatic thyroid tumors. Using MiXCR, TCRdb re-called clones from the PCR reads. The sample consists of some 45,000 clones, around 15% of them appearing once. Specimen: blood. These receptor sequences come from a female donor with papillary thyroid cancer or a benign thyroid nodule (not recorded which). Some clones in this sample may be carry-over from other donors' samples. The CDR3 runs from the conserved cysteine through the conserved F or W. Each record gives: J gene, clone size, V gene, D gene, CDR3 DNA, CDR3 protein. The D gene is left open where the match is weak. Not all rows give a size; the values are once, few, many and, for expanded clones, a class.

>TRBJ1-2|many|TRBV27|TRBD1
TGTGCCAGTCGTGCCCGGGCAGGGGGCGCGGGAAGCTATGGCTACACCTTC
CASRARAGGAGSYGYTF
>TRBJ2-1|once|TRBV20-1|-
TGCAGTGCTGCTCACATCCTCAATGAGCAGTTCTTC
CSAAHILNEQFF
>TRBJ2-3|-|TRBV13|-
TGTGCCAGCATCCCTCCCTCGGTAGATACGCAGTATTTT
CASIPPSVDTQYF
>TRBJ2-2|many|TRBV29-1|TRBD2
TGCAGCGTTAAGGGTGCAGCGGGAGATTCCGGGGAGCTGTTTTTT
CSVKGAAGDSGELFF
>TRBJ1-4|many|TRBV30|-
TGTGCCTGGAGCCCAATGAGGGCTCAAGAAAAACTGTTTTTT
CAWSPMRAQEKLFF
>TRBJ1-1|many|TRBV6-5|-
TGTGCCAGCAGTTACGGGGACGGGCGGACTGAAGCTTTCTTT
CASSYGDGRTEAFF
>TRBJ1-4|many|TRBV28|-
TGTGCCAGCAGTTTAAAGGGGAAACTGTTTTTT
CASSLKGKLFF
>TRBJ2-1|-|TRBV7-6|-
TGTGCCAGCAGCTCCAGGGGTGGCTCCTACAATGAGCAGGTCTTC
CASSSRGGSYNEQVF
>TRBJ1-6|-|TRBV11-2|-
TGTGCCAGCAGCTTAACGGACGGTAATTCACCCCTCCACTTT
CASSLTDGNSPLHF
>TRBJ2-2|many|TRBV5-1|-
TGCGCCAGCAGCACCTGGGACTTCGGCACCGGGGAGCTGTTTTTT
CASSTWDFGTGELFF
>TRBJ1-5|many|TRBV4-1|-
TGCGCCAGCAGCCAATTCGGGGTCGGTCAGCCCCAGCATTTT
CASSQFGVGQPQHF
>TRBJ2-1|-|TRBV12-3/TRBV12-4|TRBD1
TGTGCCAGCAGCTCGAGGCAGGGGGCAGACAATGAGCAGTTCTTC
CASSSRQGADNEQFF
>TRBJ2-3|-|TRBV5-1|TRBD2
TGCGCCAGCACCCTGGGTGGGGCTAGCGGGAGTATAGATACGCAGTATTTT
CASTLGGASGSIDTQYF
>TRBJ2-1|many|TRBV19|-
TGTGCCAGTACCCGAGCGAGGGACTACAATGAGCAGTTCTTC
CASTRARDYNEQFF
>TRBJ2-1|many|TRBV5-5|TRBD1
TGTGCCAGCAGCATCTTCGGACAGGACTACAATGAGCAGTTCTTC
CASSIFGQDYNEQFF
>TRBJ2-1|few|TRBV28|TRBD2
TGTGCCAGTAGTCTTATAGCGGGATGTTCTTACAATGAGCAGTTCTTC
CASSLIAGCSYNEQFF
>TRBJ2-1|many|TRBV18|TRBD1
TGTGCCAGCTTACGTGAGACAGGGGTTTCCCTCGATGAGCAGTTCTTC
CASLRETGVSLDEQFF
>TRBJ1-1|few|TRBV27|-
TGTGCCAGCATGGCCCCAGCATGGAACACTGAAGCTTTCTTT
CASMAPAWNTEAFF
>TRBJ2-1|-|TRBV20-1|TRBD1
TGCAGTGCTATTGGGACAGGGTTTATGAATGAGCAGTTCTTC
CSAIGTGFMNEQFF
>TRBJ1-2|medium-sized|TRBV19|TRBD1
TGTGCCAGTAGTACCCGGACAGGGGGATATGGCTACACCTTC
CASSTRTGGYGYTF
>TRBJ2-3|many|TRBV7-9|TRBD2
TGTGCCAGCAGCACGGGACTAGCGGATACAGATACGCAGTATTTT
CASSTGLADTDTQYF
>TRBJ2-1|many|TRBV20-1|-
TGCAGTGCCCGGACGGCTAAAAGCTCCTACAATGAGCAGTTCTTC
CSARTAKSSYNEQFF
>TRBJ1-2|many|TRBV19|-
TGTGCCAGTAGTACCCGCAGGGATCTCGGGATAGGCTACACCTTC
CASSTRRDLGIGYTF
>TRBJ1-1|many|TRBV27|-
TGTGCCAGCAGTTTATACGACAGGAACACTGAAGCTTTCTTT
CASSLYDRNTEAFF